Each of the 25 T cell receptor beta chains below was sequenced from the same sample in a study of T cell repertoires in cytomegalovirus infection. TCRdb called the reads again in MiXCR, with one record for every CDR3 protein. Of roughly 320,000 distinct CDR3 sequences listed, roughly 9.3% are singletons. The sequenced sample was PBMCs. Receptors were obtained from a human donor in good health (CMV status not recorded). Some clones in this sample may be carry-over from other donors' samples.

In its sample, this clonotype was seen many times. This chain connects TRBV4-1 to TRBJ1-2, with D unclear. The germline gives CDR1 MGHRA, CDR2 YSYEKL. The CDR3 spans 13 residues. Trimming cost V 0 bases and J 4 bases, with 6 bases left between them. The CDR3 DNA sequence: TGCGCCAGCAGCCAAGATGTGGTCTATGGCTACACCTTC. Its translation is CASSQDVVYGYTF.

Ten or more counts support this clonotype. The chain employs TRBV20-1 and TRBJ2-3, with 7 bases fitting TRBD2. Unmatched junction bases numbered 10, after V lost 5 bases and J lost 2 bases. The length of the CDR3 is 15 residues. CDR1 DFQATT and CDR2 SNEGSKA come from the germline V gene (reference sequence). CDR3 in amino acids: CSAPKGGGSTDTQYF. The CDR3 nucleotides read TGCAGTGCTCCAAAGGGCGGGGGTTCCACAGATACGCAGTATTTT.

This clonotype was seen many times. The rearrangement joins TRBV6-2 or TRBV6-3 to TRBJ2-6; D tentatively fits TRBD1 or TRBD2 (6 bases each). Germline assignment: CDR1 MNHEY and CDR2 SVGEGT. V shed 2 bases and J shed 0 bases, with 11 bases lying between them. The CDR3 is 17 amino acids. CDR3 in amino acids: CASSYLGGHSGANVLTF. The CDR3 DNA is TGTGCCAGCAGTTACCTCGGGGGACACTCTGGGGCCAACGTCCTGACTTTC.

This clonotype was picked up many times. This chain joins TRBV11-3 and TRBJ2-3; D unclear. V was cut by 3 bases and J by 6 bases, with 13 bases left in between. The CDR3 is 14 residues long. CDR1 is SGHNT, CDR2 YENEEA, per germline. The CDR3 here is CASSLTSVADTQYF. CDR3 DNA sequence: TGTGCCAGCAGCTTGACGTCGGTTGCGGATACGCAGTATTTT.

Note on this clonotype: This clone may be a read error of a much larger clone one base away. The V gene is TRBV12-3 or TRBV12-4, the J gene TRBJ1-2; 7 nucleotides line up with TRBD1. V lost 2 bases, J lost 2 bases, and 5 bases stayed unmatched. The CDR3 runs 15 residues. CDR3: CASSLSQGENYGYTF. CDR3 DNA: TGTGCCAGCAGTTTAAGTCAGGGGGAAAACTATGGCTACACCTTC.

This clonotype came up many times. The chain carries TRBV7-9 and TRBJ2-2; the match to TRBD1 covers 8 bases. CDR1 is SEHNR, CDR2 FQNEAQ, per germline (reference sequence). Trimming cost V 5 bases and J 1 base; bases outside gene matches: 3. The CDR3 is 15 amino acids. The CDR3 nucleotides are TGTGCCAGCAGCGCCGGGACAGGGAACACCGGGGAGCTGTTTTTT. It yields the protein CASSAGTGNTGELFF.

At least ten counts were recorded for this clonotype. In DNA form, the CDR3 reads TGTGCCAGCCGCCCGGTGGGTCCCGGGGAGACCCAGTACTTC. Its protein product is CASRPVGPGETQYF. The genes are TRBV25-1 and TRBJ2-5; the D is unclear. From germline, CDR1 is MGHDK and CDR2 SYGVNS. The CDR3 sequence is 14 residues long. V dropped 8 bases and J dropped 5 bases, with 18 bases sitting between them.

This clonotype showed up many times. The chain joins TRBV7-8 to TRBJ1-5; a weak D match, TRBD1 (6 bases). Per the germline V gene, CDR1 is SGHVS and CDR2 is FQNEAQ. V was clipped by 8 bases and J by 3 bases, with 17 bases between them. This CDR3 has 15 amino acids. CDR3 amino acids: CASGPDRQTNQPQHF. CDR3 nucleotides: TGTGCCAGCGGCCCCGACAGGCAGACCAATCAGCCCCAGCATTTT.

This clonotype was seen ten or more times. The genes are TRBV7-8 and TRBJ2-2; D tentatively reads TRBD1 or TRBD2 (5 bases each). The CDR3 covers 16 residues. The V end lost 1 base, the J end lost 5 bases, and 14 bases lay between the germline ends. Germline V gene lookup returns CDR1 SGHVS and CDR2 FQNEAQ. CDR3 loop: CASSLGRGWGTGELFF. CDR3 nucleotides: TGTGCCAGCAGCTTAGGAAGGGGATGGGGGACCGGGGAGCTGTTTTTT.

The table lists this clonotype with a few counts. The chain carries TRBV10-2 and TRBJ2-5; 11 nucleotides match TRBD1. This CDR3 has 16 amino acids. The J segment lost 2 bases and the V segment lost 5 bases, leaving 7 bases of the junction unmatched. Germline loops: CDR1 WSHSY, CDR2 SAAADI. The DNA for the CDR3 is TGCGCCAGCAGTTCCGGGACAGGGGGACAACAAGAGACCCAGTACTTC. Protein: CASSSGTGGQQETQYF.

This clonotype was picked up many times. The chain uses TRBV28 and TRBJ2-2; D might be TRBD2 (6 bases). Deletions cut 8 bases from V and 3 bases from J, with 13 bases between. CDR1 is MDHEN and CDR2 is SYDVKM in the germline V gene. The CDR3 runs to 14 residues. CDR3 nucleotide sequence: TGTGCCAGCGGTCAGGGAGGCGACACCGGGGAGCTGTTTTTT. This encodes CASGQGGDTGELFF. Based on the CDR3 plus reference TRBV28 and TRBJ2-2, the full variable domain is DVKVTQSSRYLVKRTGEKVFLECVQDMDHENMFWYRQDPGLGLRLIYFSYDVKMKEKGDIPEGYSVSREKKERFSLILESASTNQTSMYLCASGQGGDTGELFFGEGSRLTVL.

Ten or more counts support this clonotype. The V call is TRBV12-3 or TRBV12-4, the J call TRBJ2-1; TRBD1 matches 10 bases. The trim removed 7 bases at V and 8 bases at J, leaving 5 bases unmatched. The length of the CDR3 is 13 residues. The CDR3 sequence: CASTGQGGYEQFF. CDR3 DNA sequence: TGTGCCAGCACCGGACAGGGGGGCTATGAGCAGTTCTTC.

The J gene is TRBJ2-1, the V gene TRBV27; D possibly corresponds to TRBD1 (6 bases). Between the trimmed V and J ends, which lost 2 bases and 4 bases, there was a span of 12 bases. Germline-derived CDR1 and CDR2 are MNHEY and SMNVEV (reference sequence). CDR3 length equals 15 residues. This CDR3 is CASSLPGQKYNEQFF. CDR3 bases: TGTGCCAGCAGTTTACCTGGACAGAAGTACAATGAGCAGTTCTTC.

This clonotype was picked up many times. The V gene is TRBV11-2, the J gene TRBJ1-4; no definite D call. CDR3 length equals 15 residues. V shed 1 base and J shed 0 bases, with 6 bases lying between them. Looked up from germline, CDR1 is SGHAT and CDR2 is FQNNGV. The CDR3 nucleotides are TGTGCCAGCAGCTTAGTCCGCCCAACTAATGAAAAACTGTTTTTT. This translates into CASSLVRPTNEKLFF.

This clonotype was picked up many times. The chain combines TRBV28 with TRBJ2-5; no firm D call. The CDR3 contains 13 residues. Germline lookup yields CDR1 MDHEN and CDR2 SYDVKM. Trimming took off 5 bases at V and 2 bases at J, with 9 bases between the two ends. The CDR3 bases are TGTGCCAGCAGTCTCCACTGGCAAGAGACCCAGTACTTC. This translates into CASSLHWQETQYF.

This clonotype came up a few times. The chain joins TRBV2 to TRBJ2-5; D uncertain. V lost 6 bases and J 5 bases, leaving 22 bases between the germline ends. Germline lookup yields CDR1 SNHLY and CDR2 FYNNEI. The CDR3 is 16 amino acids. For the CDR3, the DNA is TGTGCCAGCAGACCCTCCGAAATAACCAGTCGGGAGACCCAGTACTTC. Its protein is CASRPSEITSRETQYF.

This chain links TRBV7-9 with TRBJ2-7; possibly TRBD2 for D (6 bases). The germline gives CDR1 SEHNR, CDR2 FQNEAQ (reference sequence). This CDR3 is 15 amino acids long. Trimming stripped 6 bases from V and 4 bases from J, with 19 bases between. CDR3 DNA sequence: TGTGCCAGCAGTTTTCAGGGACTCCCCCTTTACGAGCAGTACTTC. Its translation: CASSFQGLPLYEQYF.

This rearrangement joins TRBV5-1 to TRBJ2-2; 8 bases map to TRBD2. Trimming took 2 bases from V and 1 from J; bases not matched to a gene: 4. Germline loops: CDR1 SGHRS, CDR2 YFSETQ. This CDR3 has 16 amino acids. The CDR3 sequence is CASSFLSGVNTGELFF. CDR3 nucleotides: TGCGCCAGCAGCTTCCTTAGCGGGGTGAACACCGGGGAGCTGTTTTTT.

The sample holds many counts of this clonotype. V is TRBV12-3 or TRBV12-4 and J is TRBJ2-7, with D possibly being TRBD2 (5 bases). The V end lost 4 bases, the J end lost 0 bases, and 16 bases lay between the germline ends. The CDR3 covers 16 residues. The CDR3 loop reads CASSSTKDWSSYEQYF. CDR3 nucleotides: TGTGCCAGCAGTTCCACAAAGGACTGGAGCTCCTACGAGCAGTACTTC.

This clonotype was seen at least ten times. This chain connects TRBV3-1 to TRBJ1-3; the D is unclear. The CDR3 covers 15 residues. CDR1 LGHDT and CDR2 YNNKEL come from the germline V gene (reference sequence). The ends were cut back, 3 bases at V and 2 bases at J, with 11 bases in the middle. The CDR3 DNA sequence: TGTGCCAGCAGCCAGAGAGGTGGGCCTGGAAACACCATATATTTT. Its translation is CASSQRGGPGNTIYF.

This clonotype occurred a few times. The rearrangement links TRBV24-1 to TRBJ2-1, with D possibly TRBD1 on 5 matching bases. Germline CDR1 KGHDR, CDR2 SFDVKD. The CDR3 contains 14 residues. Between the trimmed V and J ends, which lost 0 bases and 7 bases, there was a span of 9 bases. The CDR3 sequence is CATSDLQQGNEQFF. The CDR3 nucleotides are TGTGCCACCAGTGATTTGCAGCAGGGAAATGAGCAGTTCTTC.

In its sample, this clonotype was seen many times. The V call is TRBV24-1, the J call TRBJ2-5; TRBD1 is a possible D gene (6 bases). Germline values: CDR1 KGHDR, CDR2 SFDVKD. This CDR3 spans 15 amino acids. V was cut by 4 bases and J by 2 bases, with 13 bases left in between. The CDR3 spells CATSDAGQSQETQYF. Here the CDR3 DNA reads TGTGCCACCAGTGACGCTGGACAGTCTCAAGAGACCCAGTACTTC.

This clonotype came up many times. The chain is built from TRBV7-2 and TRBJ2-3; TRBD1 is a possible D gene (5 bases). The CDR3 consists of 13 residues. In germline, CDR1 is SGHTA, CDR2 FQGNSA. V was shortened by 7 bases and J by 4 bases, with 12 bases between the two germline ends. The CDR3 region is CASKNWGPDTQYF. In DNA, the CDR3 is TGTGCCAGCAAGAACTGGGGCCCAGATACGCAGTATTTT.

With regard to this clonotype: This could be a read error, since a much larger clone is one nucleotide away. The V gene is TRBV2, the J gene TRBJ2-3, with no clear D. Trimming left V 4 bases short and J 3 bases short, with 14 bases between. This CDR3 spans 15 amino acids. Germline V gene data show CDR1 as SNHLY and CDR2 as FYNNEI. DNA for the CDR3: TGTGCCAGCAGTGCCGACGAGCTAGGAACAGATACGCAGTATTTT. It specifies CASSADELGTDTQYF. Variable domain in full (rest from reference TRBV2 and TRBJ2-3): EPEVTQTPSHQVTQMGQEVILRCVPISNHLYFYWYRQILGQKVEFLVSFYNNEISEKSEIFDDQFSVERPDGSNFTLKIRSTKLEDSAMYFCASSADELGTDTQYFGPGTRLTVL.

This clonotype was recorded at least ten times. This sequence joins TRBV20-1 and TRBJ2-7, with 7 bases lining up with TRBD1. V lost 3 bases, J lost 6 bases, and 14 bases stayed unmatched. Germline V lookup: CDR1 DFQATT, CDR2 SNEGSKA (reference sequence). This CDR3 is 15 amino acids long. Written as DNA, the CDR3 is TGCAGTGCTAGGGCCCTAGGCAGGGGGAACGGCGAGCAGTACGTC. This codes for CSARALGRGNGEQYV.